Presented here are 20 T cell receptor beta chains from one specimen sequenced in a study of chemoradiotherapy in HPV16-positive cancers. The protocol was immunoSEQ multiplex PCR, while the TCRdb copy is restricted to in-frame clones and leaves out a portion. Found here are about 15,000 clones, over 70% of them singletons; the top ten hold roughly a tenth. Sampling was conducted from a patient who underwent chemoradiotherapy. These TCRs come from a human donor with HPV-associated anogenital cancer.

The V and J genes are TRBV19 and TRBJ1-6, with 7 nucleotides matching TRBD1. Germline CDR1 and CDR2: LNHDA and SQIVND (reference sequence). CDR3 size: 13 residues. Trimming at V came to 6 bases and at J to 7 bases, leaving 3 bases not matched to a gene. CDR3 in DNA: TGTGCCAGTAGGCAGGGGGGAAATTCACCCCTCCACTTT. This sequence encodes CASRQGGNSPLHF.

The chain recombines TRBV11-2 with TRBJ2-7; D is ambiguous. With 5 bases removed from V and 1 base from J, the gap between germline ends came to 6 bases. Germline loops: CDR1 SGHAT, CDR2 FQNNGV. The CDR3 spans 12 residues. The CDR3 sequence is CASSDFSYEQYF. As DNA, the CDR3 is TGTGCCAGCAGCGACTTTTCCTACGAGCAGTACTTC.

This clone was observed a few times. This chain links TRBV30 with TRBJ1-1; TRBD1 agrees at 7 bases. This CDR3 comprises 13 residues. In germline, CDR1 is GTSNPN, CDR2 SVGIG (reference sequence). Trimming at V came to 2 bases and at J to 10 bases, leaving 10 bases not matched to a gene. The CDR3 spells CAWSRGDSGLAFF. DNA for the CDR3: TGTGCCTGGAGTAGAGGGGACAGTGGGTTAGCTTTCTTT.

This chain uses TRBV6-6 with TRBJ1-1, with D perhaps matching TRBD1 (5 bases). The CDR3 has 14 residues. V was trimmed by 10 bases and J by 3 bases, leaving 18 bases between them. Germline CDR1 MNHNY, CDR2 SVGAGI (reference sequence). The CDR3 DNA follows: TGTGCCAACCGCGGGGGGACGTCGGACACTGAAGCTTTCTTT. It encodes CANRGGTSDTEAFF.

The chain recombines TRBV5-1 with TRBJ2-1, with 14 nucleotides matching TRBD2. Germline V gives CDR1 SGHRS, CDR2 YFSETQ. V trimming: 7 bases; J trimming: 7 bases; junction bases outside the gene matches: 4. The CDR3 runs to 14 residues. CDR3 sequence: CASETSGGGNEQFF. The CDR3 nucleotides are TGCGCCAGCGAGACTAGCGGGGGGGGGAATGAGCAGTTCTTC.

The chain carries TRBV7-8 and TRBJ1-2; maybe TRBD1 (6 bases). Trimming stripped 1 base from V and 0 bases from J, with 12 bases between. The CDR3 extends over 16 amino acids. Germline V gene sequence: CDR1 SGHVS, CDR2 FQNEAQ. CDR3 loop: CASSLVDGTTNYGYTF. CDR3 coding DNA: TGTGCCAGCAGCTTAGTGGACGGGACAACTAACTATGGCTACACCTTC.

This clone was detected a few times. The chain joins TRBV6-1 to TRBJ1-4, with a weak D call TRBD1 (5 bases). V lost 1 base and J lost 3, with 9 bases in between. Germline V CDR1 and CDR2: MNHNS, SASEGT. This CDR3 is built from 15 residues. The CDR3 protein is CASSEGWGANEKLFF. In nucleotides, the CDR3 is TGTGCCAGCAGTGAAGGTTGGGGGGCTAATGAAAAACTGTTTTTT.

This clone was seen a few times. The V and J genes are TRBV2 and TRBJ2-3, with TRBD2 as a possible D gene (6 bases). CDR3 length: 16 amino acids. Trimming removed 7 bases from V and 0 bases from J, with 17 bases in between. Germline V CDR1 and CDR2: SNHLY, FYNNEI. The CDR3 spells CASMGLGVLSTDTQYF. The DNA of the CDR3 is TGTGCCAGCATGGGACTGGGGGTCCTCAGCACAGATACGCAGTATTTT.

V is TRBV6-6 and J is TRBJ2-3; either TRBD1 or TRBD2 may supply D (5 bases each). CDR3 length: 16 residues. The V end lost 2 bases, the J end lost 3 bases, and 15 bases lay between the germline ends. CDR1 is MNHNY, CDR2 SVGAGI, per germline (reference sequence). DNA for the CDR3: TGTGCCAGCAGTTACGGGACCGCCTCGGGGACAGATACGCAGTATTTT. Its protein is CASSYGTASGTDTQYF.

This chain joins TRBV27 and TRBJ1-1, with a weak D call TRBD1 (5 bases). The CDR3 is 14 residues long. The V end lost 2 bases, the J end lost 4 bases, and 11 bases lay between the germline ends. Germline loops: CDR1 MNHEY, CDR2 SMNVEV (reference sequence). CDR3 residues: CASSLQHRSTEAFF. The DNA of the CDR3 is TGTGCCAGCAGTTTACAACACAGGAGCACTGAAGCTTTCTTT.

The V gene is TRBV27, the J gene TRBJ2-7; 7 bases map to TRBD2. J lost 4 bases, V lost 4 bases, and 13 bases had no gene match. The CDR3 consists of 16 residues. Looked up from germline, CDR1 is MNHEY and CDR2 is SMNVEV (reference sequence). In DNA, the CDR3 is TGTGCCAGCAGTTCCCTCGCCGGGGGGTTGACTTACGAGCAGTACTTC. It translates to CASSSLAGGLTYEQYF.

The chain is built from TRBV28 and TRBJ2-1, with unresolved D. The CDR3 consists of 11 residues. The germline V and J ends were trimmed by 8 bases and 8 bases, with 10 bases remaining between them. Germline-derived CDR1 and CDR2 are MDHEN and SYDVKM. The DNA for the CDR3 is TGTGCCAGCTACTCGTTGGATGAGCAGTTCTTC. As protein: CASYSLDEQFF. The full variable domain, with the rest looked up from reference TRBV28 and TRBJ2-1, is DVKVTQSSRYLVKRTGEKVFLECVQDMDHENMFWYRQDPGLGLRLIYFSYDVKMKEKGDIPEGYSVSREKKERFSLILESASTNQTSMYLCASYSLDEQFFGPGTRLTVL.

This clone was detected only a few times. The V and J genes are TRBV6-1 and TRBJ1-6; D gene unclear. Germline CDR1 and CDR2: MNHNS and SASEGT. Trimming cost V 5 bases and J 4 bases, with 9 bases left between them. CDR3 size: 14 residues. The CDR3 nucleotides read TGTGCCAGCAGTTCGGGCCCGTATAATTCACCCCTCCACTTT. It specifies CASSSGPYNSPLHF.

The sample holds one count of this clone. The V call is TRBV6-5, the J call TRBJ2-1; D is ambiguous. Germline-derived CDR1 and CDR2 are MNHEY and SVGAGI. V was trimmed by 2 bases and J by 3 bases, leaving 5 bases between them. The CDR3 covers 13 residues. The CDR3 sequence is CASSYNFYNEQFF. The CDR3 nucleotides read TGTGCCAGCAGTTACAACTTCTACAATGAGCAGTTCTTC.

V is TRBV2 and J is TRBJ1-6, with D unresolved. The CDR3 is 16 residues long. The ends were cut back, 8 bases at V and 0 bases at J, with 14 bases in the middle. CDR1 SNHLY and CDR2 FYNNEI come from the germline V gene. The CDR3 protein is CASCEGRNSYNSPLHF. CDR3 in DNA: TGTGCCAGCTGCGAAGGGAGGAACTCCTATAATTCACCCCTCCACTTT.

This chain joins TRBV2 and TRBJ1-1; the D gene is possibly TRBD1 (6 bases). V gave up 7 bases and J gave up 1 base, with 10 bases separating them. This CDR3 spans 13 amino acids. Germline-derived CDR1 and CDR2 are SNHLY and FYNNEI. The chain's CDR3 is CASKGGGNTEAFF. In DNA form, the CDR3 reads TGTGCCAGCAAGGGGGGCGGGAACACTGAAGCTTTCTTT.

A single count supports this clone. This sequence joins TRBV28 and TRBJ1-1; D is perhaps TRBD1 (6 bases). V lost 4 bases to trimming and J lost 7 bases, with 13 bases between them. Germline assignment: CDR1 MDHEN and CDR2 SYDVKM. The CDR3 sequence is 13 residues long. This chain's CDR3 is CASSSRGHSEAFF. In DNA, the CDR3 is TGTGCCAGCAGTTCCAGGGGTCACAGTGAAGCTTTCTTT. Complete variable domain (other parts from reference TRBV28 and TRBJ1-1): DVKVTQSSRYLVKRTGEKVFLECVQDMDHENMFWYRQDPGLGLRLIYFSYDVKMKEKGDIPEGYSVSREKKERFSLILESASTNQTSMYLCASSSRGHSEAFFGQGTRLTVV.

This rearrangement joins TRBV4-3 to TRBJ1-4; TRBD1 is a possible D gene (5 bases). Trimming cost V 0 bases and J 7 bases, with 12 bases left between them. This CDR3 has 15 amino acids. Germline V gene data show CDR1 as LGHNA and CDR2 as YSLEER. The CDR3, as DNA: TGCGCCAGCAGCCAAGATTTGGGGGGAAGTGAAAAACTGTTTTTT. Residues: CASSQDLGGSEKLFF.

The rearrangement links TRBV4-3 to TRBJ2-7; 9 bases map to TRBD1. The V gene end was trimmed by 5 bases and the J gene end by 4 bases; junction bases not matched to a gene: 9. The CDR3 loop spans 15 amino acids. Germline V gives CDR1 LGHNA, CDR2 YSLEER. The CDR3 sequence: CASSSYGTGRYEQYF. The CDR3 region has the DNA TGCGCCAGCAGCTCCTACGGGACAGGGCGTTACGAGCAGTACTTC.

This sequence joins TRBV27 and TRBJ2-1, with a possible D match to TRBD1 (5 bases). Germline V gene lookup returns CDR1 MNHEY and CDR2 SMNVEV (reference sequence). Trimming took 7 bases from V and 9 from J, leaving 10 bases between them. This CDR3 spans 11 amino acids. This chain's CDR3 is CASKGRGEQFF. DNA of the CDR3: TGTGCCAGCAAAGGAAGGGGTGAGCAGTTCTTC.